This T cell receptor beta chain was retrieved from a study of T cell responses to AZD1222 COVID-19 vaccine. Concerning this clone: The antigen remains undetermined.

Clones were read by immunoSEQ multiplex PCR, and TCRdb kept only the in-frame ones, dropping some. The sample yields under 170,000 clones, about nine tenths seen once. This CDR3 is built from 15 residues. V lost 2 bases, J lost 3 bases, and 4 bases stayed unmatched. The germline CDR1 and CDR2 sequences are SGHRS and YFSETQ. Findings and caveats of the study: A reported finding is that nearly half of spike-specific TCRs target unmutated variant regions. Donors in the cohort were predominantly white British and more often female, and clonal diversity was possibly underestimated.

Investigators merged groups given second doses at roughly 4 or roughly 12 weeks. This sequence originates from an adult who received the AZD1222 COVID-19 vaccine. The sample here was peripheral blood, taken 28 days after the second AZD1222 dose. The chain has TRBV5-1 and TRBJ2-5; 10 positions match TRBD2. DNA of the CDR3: TGCGCCAGCAGCTTCCTAGCGGGAGTGGAAGAGACCCAGTACTTC. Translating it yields CASSFLAGVEETQYF.